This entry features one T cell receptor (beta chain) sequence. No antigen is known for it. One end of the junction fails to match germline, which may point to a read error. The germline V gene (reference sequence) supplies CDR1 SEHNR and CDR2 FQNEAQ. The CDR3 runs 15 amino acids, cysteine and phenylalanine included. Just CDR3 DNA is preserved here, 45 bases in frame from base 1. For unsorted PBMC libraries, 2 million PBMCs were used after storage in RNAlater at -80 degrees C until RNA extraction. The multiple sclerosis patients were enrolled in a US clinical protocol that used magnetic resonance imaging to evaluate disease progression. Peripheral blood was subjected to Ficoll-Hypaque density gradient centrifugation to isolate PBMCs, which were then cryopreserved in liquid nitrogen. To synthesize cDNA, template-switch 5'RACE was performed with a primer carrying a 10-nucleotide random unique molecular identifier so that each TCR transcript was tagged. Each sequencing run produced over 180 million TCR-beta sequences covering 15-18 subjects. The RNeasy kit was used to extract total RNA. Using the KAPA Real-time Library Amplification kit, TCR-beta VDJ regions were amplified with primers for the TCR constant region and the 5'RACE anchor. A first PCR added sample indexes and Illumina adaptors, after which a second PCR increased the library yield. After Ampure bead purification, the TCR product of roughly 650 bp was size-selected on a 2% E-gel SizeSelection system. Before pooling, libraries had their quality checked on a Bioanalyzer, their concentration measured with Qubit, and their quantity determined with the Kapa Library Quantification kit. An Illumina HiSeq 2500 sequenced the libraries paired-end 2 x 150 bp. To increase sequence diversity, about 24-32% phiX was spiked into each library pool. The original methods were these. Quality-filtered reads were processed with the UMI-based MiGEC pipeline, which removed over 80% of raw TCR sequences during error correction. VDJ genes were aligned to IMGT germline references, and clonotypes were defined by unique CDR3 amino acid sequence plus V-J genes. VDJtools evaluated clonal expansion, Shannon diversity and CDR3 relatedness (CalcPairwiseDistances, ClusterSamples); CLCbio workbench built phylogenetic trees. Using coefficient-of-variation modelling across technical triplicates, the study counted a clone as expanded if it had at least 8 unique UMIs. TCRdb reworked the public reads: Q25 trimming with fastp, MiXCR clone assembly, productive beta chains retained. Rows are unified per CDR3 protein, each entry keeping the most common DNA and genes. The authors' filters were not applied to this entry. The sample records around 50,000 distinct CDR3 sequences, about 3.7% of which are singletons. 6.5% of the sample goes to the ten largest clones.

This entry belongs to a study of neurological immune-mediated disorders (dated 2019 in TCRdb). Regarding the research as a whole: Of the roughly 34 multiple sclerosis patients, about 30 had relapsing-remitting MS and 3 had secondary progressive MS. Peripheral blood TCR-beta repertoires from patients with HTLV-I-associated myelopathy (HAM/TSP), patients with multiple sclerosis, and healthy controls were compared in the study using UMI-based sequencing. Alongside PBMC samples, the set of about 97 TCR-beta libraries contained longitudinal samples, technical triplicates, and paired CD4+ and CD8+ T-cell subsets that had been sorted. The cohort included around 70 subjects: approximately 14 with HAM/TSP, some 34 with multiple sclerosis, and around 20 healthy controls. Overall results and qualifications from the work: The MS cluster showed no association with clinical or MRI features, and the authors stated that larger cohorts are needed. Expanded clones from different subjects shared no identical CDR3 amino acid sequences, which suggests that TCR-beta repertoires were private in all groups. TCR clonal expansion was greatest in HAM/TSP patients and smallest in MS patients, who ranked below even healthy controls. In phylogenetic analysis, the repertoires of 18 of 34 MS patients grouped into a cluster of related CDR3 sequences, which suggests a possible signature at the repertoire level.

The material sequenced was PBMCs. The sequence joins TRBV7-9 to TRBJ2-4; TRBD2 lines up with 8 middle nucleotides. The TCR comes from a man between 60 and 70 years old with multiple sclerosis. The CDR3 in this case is CVSSVRGGTGNIQYF. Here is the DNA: TGTGTCAGCAGCGTCCGCGGGGGGACGGGAAACATTCAGTACTTC. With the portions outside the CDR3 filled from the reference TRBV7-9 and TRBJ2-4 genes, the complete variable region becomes DTGVSQNPRHKITKRGQNVTFRCDPISEHNRLYWYRQTLGQGPEFLTYFQNEAQLEKSRLLSDRFSAERPKGSFSTLEIQRTEQGDSAMYLCVSSVRGGTGNIQYFGAGTRLSVL.